These T cell receptor beta chains were read from a single sample in a study of shared clonotypes between healthy human individuals. The repertoire was sequenced with immunoSEQ multiplex PCR; TCRdb's copy has only in-frame clones and lacks some. The sample consists of more than 2,000,000 clones, more than 80% of them appearing once. The sample comprised naive CD4+ T cells sorted from blood. The receptors were sampled from a young man in good health. Each CDR3 is given with its conserved first and last residue. The D gene is left open where the match is weak. Part of the rows lack a size; the others show once, few, many or a class for expanded clones.

TRBJ2-6,NA,TRBV4-3,NA,TGCGCCAGCAGCCAAGATCGGGGACCTGGGGCCAACGTCCTGACTTTC,CASSQDRGPGANVLTF
TRBJ2-5,NA,TRBV15,TRBD1,TGTGCCACCAGCAGGGGGACAGGAAAAGAGACCCAGTACTTC,CATSRGTGKETQYF
TRBJ1-5,NA,TRBV19,NA,TGTGCCAGTAGCCCCGGACAAGCTATCAATCAGCCCCAGCATTTT,CASSPGQAINQPQHF
TRBJ1-1,NA,TRBV20-1,NA,TGCAGTGCTATTCTAGGGGACGAAGCTTTCTTT,CSAILGDEAFF
TRBJ1-2,NA,TRBV7-9,NA,TGTGCCAGCAGCCCTCTGGCTAACTATGGCTACACCTTC,CASSPLANYGYTF
TRBJ2-7,NA,TRBV5-4,NA,TGTGCCAGCAGCTTGGGACTAGATGAGGCCTACGAGCAGTACTTC,CASSLGLDEAYEQYF
TRBJ2-7,NA,TRBV6-5,NA,TGTGCCAGCAGGCGGGAACGCGAGCAGTACTTC,CASRREREQYF
TRBJ2-7,NA,TRBV6-4,NA,TGTGCCAGCAGCCTGGAGGAAAACTACGAGCAGTACTTC,CASSLEENYEQYF
TRBJ1-4,NA,TRBV10-3,NA,TGTGCCATCGGCGGACAGACTAATGAAAAACTGTTTTTT,CAIGGQTNEKLFF
TRBJ2-1,NA,TRBV28,NA,TGTGCCAGCAGGGGGTGGAGATCCTACAATGAGCAGTTCTTC,CASRGWRSYNEQFF
TRBJ1-1,NA,TRBV7-3,NA,TGTGCCAGCAGCCCCAGACCGGGAGGGGAAGCTTTCTTT,CASSPRPGGEAFF
TRBJ1-3,NA,TRBV4-3,TRBD1,TGCGCCAGCAGCCAAGCCCCGACAGGGCTAAGTGGAAACACCATATATTTT,CASSQAPTGLSGNTIYF
TRBJ2-3,NA,TRBV27,TRBD2,TGTGCCAGCAGTTTAACCGGGACTAGGACAGATACGCAGTATTTT,CASSLTGTRTDTQYF
TRBJ2-5,NA,TRBV9,TRBD2,TGTGCCAGCAGCGAGGGACTAGCGGGGGGTCAAGAGACCCAGTACTTC,CASSEGLAGGQETQYF
TRBJ2-7,NA,TRBV18,NA,TGTGCCAGCTCACCACCCAGCGGTCCCTACGAGCAGTACTTC,CASSPPSGPYEQYF
TRBJ2-1,NA,TRBV9,NA,TGTGCCAGCAGCGAGTCAGTCTACAATGAGCAGTTCTTC,CASSESVYNEQFF
TRBJ1-1,once,TRBV10-2,NA,TGCGCCAGCAGTGGCGGACGGCTGAACACTGAAGCTTTCTTT,CASSGGRLNTEAFF
TRBJ2-3,NA,TRBV5-1,NA,TGCGCCAGCAGCTTGGGCGACACTAGCACAGATACGCAGTATTTT,CASSLGDTSTDTQYF
TRBJ1-1,once,TRBV6-4,NA,TGTGCCAGCAGTGACTCGGTTGAGGGGCGCGACACTGAAGCTTTCTTT,CASSDSVEGRDTEAFF
TRBJ2-6,NA,TRBV5-4,TRBD1,TGTGCCAGCAGCTTAACCGGACAGGTCGCATCTGGGGCCAACGTCCTGACTTTC,CASSLTGQVASGANVLTF
TRBJ2-7,NA,TRBV10-3,NA,TGTGCCATCAGTGAGTCACCCCCCCCGGGCGAGCAGTACTTC,CAISESPPPGEQYF
TRBJ2-5,NA,TRBV18,NA,TGTGCCAGCTCACCAAAAAGGGGGGAGACCCAGTACTTC,CASSPKRGETQYF
TRBJ2-3,once,TRBV5-1,NA,TGCGCCAGCAGCACCCAGGGGAGCACTAGCACAGATACGCAGTATTTT,CASSTQGSTSTDTQYF
TRBJ2-3,NA,TRBV5-1,NA,TGCGCCAGCAGCTTGATGGTTCCAGATACGCAGTATTTT,CASSLMVPDTQYF
TRBJ1-1,NA,TRBV10-3,NA,TGTGCCATCAGTGATTTCGGGGGACGCACTGAAGCTTTCTTT,CAISDFGGRTEAFF
TRBJ1-3,NA,TRBV28,NA,TGTGCCAGCAGTGTACAAGGAAACACCATATATTTT,CASSVQGNTIYF
TRBJ2-5,NA,TRBV19,TRBD2,TGTGCCAGTAGTATAAGCGGGAGCGGGGCTACCCAAGAGACCCAGTACTTC,CASSISGSGATQETQYF
TRBJ2-3,once,TRBV29-1,TRBD2,TGCAGCGTCCCCGGGGGGGGGACACCCGATACGCAGTATTTT,CSVPGGGTPDTQYF
TRBJ1-4,NA,TRBV11-2,TRBD1,TGTGCCAGCAGCCCCGGACAGGGGAACGAAAAACTGTTTTTT,CASSPGQGNEKLFF
TRBJ2-2,NA,TRBV10-1,TRBD2,TGCGCCACAAGCGGGACGAACACCGGGGAGCTGTTTTTT,CATSGTNTGELFF
TRBJ1-2,NA,TRBV6-4,NA,TGTGCCAGCAGTGACAGGAACTTCTATGGCTACACCTTC,CASSDRNFYGYTF
TRBJ2-2,NA,TRBV7-9,TRBD1,TGTGCCAGCAGTCGGGACAGGGCATACACCGGGGAGCTGTTTTTT,CASSRDRAYTGELFF
TRBJ2-3,NA,TRBV10-3,TRBD2,TGTGCCATCAGGCCCCAACTAGCGGGGACAGATACGCAGTATTTT,CAIRPQLAGTDTQYF